This T cell receptor beta chain is drawn from a study of OX40 agonist ivuxolimab in advanced cancers. The repertoire was sequenced with immunoSEQ multiplex PCR; TCRdb's copy has only in-frame clones and lacks some. This sample carries 45,000 to 55,000 clones, approximately 91% of them seen once, and the ten largest clones take around 0.68%. V lost 8 bases to trimming and J lost 2 bases, with 12 bases between them. The CDR3 runs to 12 residues. In germline, CDR1 is SQVTM, CDR2 ANQGSEA. The sample was CD4+ or CD8+ T cells sorted from blood, taken in a trial of the OX40 agonist ivuxolimab. The V call is TRBV29-1, the J call TRBJ2-5; no clear D gene. This receptor was identified in an adult with an advanced solid tumor such as melanoma, head and neck, liver or kidney cancer. CDR3 sequence reads: CSFRGLQETQYF. The CDR3 region has the DNA TGCAGCTTCCGTGGCCTACAAGAGACCCAGTACTTC.